Listed below are T cell receptor beta chains from one sample, sequenced in a study of T cells after posttransplantation cyclophosphamide. Data came from immunoSEQ multiplex PCR; TCRdb stores just in-frame clones and leaves some out. There are a few thousand clones in the sample, none observed a single time. This sample comprised PBMCs, obtained after allogeneic stem cell transplant with posttransplant cyclophosphamide. The source is a male patient aged 55 to 69 who received an allogeneic stem cell transplant from a related donor and was CMV-positive. Some T cells may be transferred from the graft donor. CDR3s include the opening cysteine and the closing phenylalanine or tryptophan. Fields, in order: J gene, V gene, clone size, D gene, CDR3 DNA, CDR3 protein. D genes are given only for firm matches. Size is stated as once, few, many or a size class.

j_call: TRBJ1-6; v_call: TRBV9; clone_size: many; d_call: -; cdr3_nt: TGTGCCAGCAGCGTAGGGGACTTTAATTCACCCCTCCACTTT; cdr3_aa: CASSVGDFNSPLHF
j_call: TRBJ2-1; v_call: TRBV28; clone_size: medium-sized; d_call: TRBD2; cdr3_nt: TGTGCCAGCAGTTCACTGAGCGGGAGTTGGTCCTACAATGAGCAGTTCTTC; cdr3_aa: CASSSLSGSWSYNEQFF
j_call: TRBJ2-3; v_call: TRBV13; clone_size: medium-sized; d_call: -; cdr3_nt: TGTGCCAGCAGCTTGGGGCAGGGGGGAGATACGCAGTATTTT; cdr3_aa: CASSLGQGGDTQYF
j_call: TRBJ2-7; v_call: TRBV29-1; clone_size: many; d_call: -; cdr3_nt: TGCAGCGTTCCCATCGGACAGTCCTACGAGCAGTACTTC; cdr3_aa: CSVPIGQSYEQYF
j_call: TRBJ2-1; v_call: TRBV5-1; clone_size: medium-sized; d_call: -; cdr3_nt: TGCGCCAGCAGCCCCTCCGGTGTCAATGAGCAGTTCTTC; cdr3_aa: CASSPSGVNEQFF
j_call: TRBJ1-2; v_call: TRBV5-6; clone_size: medium-sized; d_call: -; cdr3_nt: TGTGCCAGCAGCTTGGACAGGAGGGGAGGCTACACCTTC; cdr3_aa: CASSLDRRGGYTF
j_call: TRBJ1-2; v_call: TRBV5-4; clone_size: many; d_call: TRBD1; cdr3_nt: TGTGCCAGCAGCCCGACAGGGAGAGGGGTCGGGTATGGCTACACCTTC; cdr3_aa: CASSPTGRGVGYGYTF
j_call: TRBJ2-7; v_call: TRBV29-1; clone_size: many; d_call: TRBD1; cdr3_nt: TGCAGCGTTGAAACAGGGGGCTGGGGCGAGCAGTACTTC; cdr3_aa: CSVETGGWGEQYF
j_call: TRBJ2-2; v_call: TRBV7-9; clone_size: many; d_call: -; cdr3_nt: TGTGCCAGCAGCCTTTCAGGGACCGGGGAGCTGTTTTTT; cdr3_aa: CASSLSGTGELFF
j_call: TRBJ2-4; v_call: TRBV11-2; clone_size: many; d_call: -; cdr3_nt: TGTGCCAGCAGCTCTTCCGACTTAGCCAAAAACATTCAGTACTTC; cdr3_aa: CASSSSDLAKNIQYF
j_call: TRBJ2-2; v_call: TRBV27; clone_size: many; d_call: -; cdr3_nt: TGTGCCTCTCGAGGAGGGACTGGACGTCCCGGGGAGCTGTTTTTT; cdr3_aa: CASRGGTGRPGELFF
j_call: TRBJ2-3; v_call: TRBV28; clone_size: many; d_call: -; cdr3_nt: TGTGCCAGCAGCATCTCCCCTGCACAGGATACGCAGTATTTT; cdr3_aa: CASSISPAQDTQYF
j_call: TRBJ2-1; v_call: TRBV29-1; clone_size: many; d_call: -; cdr3_nt: TGCAGCGTTGAAAAGATTAGAACTCCATCCTACAATGAGCAGTTCTTC; cdr3_aa: CSVEKIRTPSYNEQFF
j_call: TRBJ2-3; v_call: TRBV27; clone_size: medium-sized; d_call: -; cdr3_nt: TGTGCCAGCAGGCGGGGAAGCGGGGATACGCAGTATTTT; cdr3_aa: CASRRGSGDTQYF
j_call: TRBJ2-7; v_call: TRBV5-4; clone_size: medium-sized; d_call: -; cdr3_nt: TGTGCCAGCAGCTCAAGAAACCGGGACACCTCCTACGAGCAGTACTTC; cdr3_aa: CASSSRNRDTSYEQYF
j_call: TRBJ2-1; v_call: TRBV5-1; clone_size: medium-sized; d_call: TRBD1; cdr3_nt: TGCGCCAGCAGCGGGGGACAGTGGAATGAGCAGTTCTTC; cdr3_aa: CASSGGQWNEQFF
j_call: TRBJ2-3; v_call: TRBV7-2; clone_size: many; d_call: TRBD2; cdr3_nt: TGTGCCAGCAGCTCGACTAGCGGGCTGAGCACAGATACGCAGTATTTT; cdr3_aa: CASSSTSGLSTDTQYF
j_call: TRBJ1-1; v_call: TRBV27; clone_size: many; d_call: TRBD1; cdr3_nt: TGTGCCAGCAGTTTTGGACAGGGGAACACTGAAGCTTTCTTT; cdr3_aa: CASSFGQGNTEAFF
j_call: TRBJ1-3; v_call: TRBV5-6; clone_size: medium-sized; d_call: TRBD1; cdr3_nt: TGTGCCAGCAGCTTGGAGGGGGCGCTTGGAAACACCATATATTTT; cdr3_aa: CASSLEGALGNTIYF
j_call: TRBJ2-3; v_call: TRBV10-3; clone_size: many; d_call: TRBD1; cdr3_nt: TGTGCCATCAGTGAAGGGACAGGGTTTGAAGATACGCAGTATTTT; cdr3_aa: CAISEGTGFEDTQYF
j_call: TRBJ2-5; v_call: TRBV4-1; clone_size: many; d_call: TRBD2; cdr3_nt: TGCGCCAGCAGCCAAGTTCTAGCGGGCCAAGAGACCCAGTACTTC; cdr3_aa: CASSQVLAGQETQYF
j_call: TRBJ2-1; v_call: TRBV19; clone_size: many; d_call: TRBD2; cdr3_nt: TGTGCCAGTAGTATGGGGACCGGGACTAGCGGGAGGAACAATGGGCAGTTCTTC; cdr3_aa: CASSMGTGTSGRNNGQFF
j_call: TRBJ1-2; v_call: TRBV6-5; clone_size: medium-sized; d_call: TRBD1; cdr3_nt: TGTGCCAGCAGCCCCGGACAGGTCTATGGCTACACCTTC; cdr3_aa: CASSPGQVYGYTF
j_call: TRBJ2-1; v_call: TRBV6-1; clone_size: many; d_call: TRBD2; cdr3_nt: TGTGCCAGCAGTGGGGGGACTAGCGGGAGGGCCTGGTACAATGAGCAGTTCTTC; cdr3_aa: CASSGGTSGRAWYNEQFF
j_call: TRBJ2-1; v_call: TRBV11-1; clone_size: medium-sized; d_call: -; cdr3_nt: TGTGCCAGCAGCTTACGAGACAGCTACAATGAGCAGTTCTTC; cdr3_aa: CASSLRDSYNEQFF
j_call: TRBJ2-5; v_call: TRBV18; clone_size: many; d_call: -; cdr3_nt: TGTGCCAGCTCCCCCCTAGGCATCGGCGGGGAGACCCAGTACTTC; cdr3_aa: CASSPLGIGGETQYF
j_call: TRBJ1-5; v_call: TRBV19; clone_size: medium-sized; d_call: -; cdr3_nt: TGTGCCAGTAGTATGCAACTAGGGGGAACTTCATATAGCAATCAGCCCCAGCATTTT; cdr3_aa: CASSMQLGGTSYSNQPQHF
j_call: TRBJ2-1; v_call: TRBV7-6; clone_size: medium-sized; d_call: TRBD1; cdr3_nt: TGTGCCAGCAGCTTCCGGGACAGGGCTTCGTACAATGAGCAGTTCTTC; cdr3_aa: CASSFRDRASYNEQFF
j_call: TRBJ2-3; v_call: TRBV5-1; clone_size: many; d_call: TRBD2; cdr3_nt: TGCGCCAGCAGCTTGAGCGGGAGGGCCATAGATACGCAGTATTTT; cdr3_aa: CASSLSGRAIDTQYF
j_call: TRBJ2-7; v_call: TRBV5-1; clone_size: medium-sized; d_call: TRBD1; cdr3_nt: TGCGCCAGCAGCTGGGGACAGCCCTACGAGCAGTACTTC; cdr3_aa: CASSWGQPYEQYF